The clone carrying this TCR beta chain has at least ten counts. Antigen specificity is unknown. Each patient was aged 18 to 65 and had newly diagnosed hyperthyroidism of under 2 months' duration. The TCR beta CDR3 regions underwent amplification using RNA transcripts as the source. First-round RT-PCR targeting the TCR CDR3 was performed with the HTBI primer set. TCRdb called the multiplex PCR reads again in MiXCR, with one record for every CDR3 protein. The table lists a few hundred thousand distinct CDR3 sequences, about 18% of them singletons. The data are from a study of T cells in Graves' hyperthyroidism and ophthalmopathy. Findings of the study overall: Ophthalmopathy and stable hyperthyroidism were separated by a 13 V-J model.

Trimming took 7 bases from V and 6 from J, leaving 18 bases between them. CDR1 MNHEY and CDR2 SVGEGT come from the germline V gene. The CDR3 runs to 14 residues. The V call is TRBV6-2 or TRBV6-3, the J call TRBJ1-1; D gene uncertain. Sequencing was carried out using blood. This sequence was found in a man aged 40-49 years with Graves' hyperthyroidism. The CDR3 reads CASISTPGFPEAFF. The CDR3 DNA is TGTGCCAGCATCTCCACCCCTGGATTTCCTGAAGCTTTCTTT.